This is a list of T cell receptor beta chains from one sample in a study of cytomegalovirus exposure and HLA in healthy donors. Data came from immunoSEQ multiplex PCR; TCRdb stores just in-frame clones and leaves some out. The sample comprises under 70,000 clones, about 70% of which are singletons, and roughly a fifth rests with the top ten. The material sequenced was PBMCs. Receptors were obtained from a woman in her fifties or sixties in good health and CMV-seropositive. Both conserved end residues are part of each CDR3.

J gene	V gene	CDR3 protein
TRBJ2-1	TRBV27	CASHGWNEQFF
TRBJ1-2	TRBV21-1	CASSKDISGQGARTYYGYTF
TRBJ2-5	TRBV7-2	CASSRDRVQETQYF
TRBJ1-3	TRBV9	CASSERTTSSGNTIYF
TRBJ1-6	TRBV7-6	CASSLAEQGLPRGYNSPLHF
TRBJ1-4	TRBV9	CASSVVGGTGSEKLFF
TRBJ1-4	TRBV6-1	CASSVVSNEKLFF
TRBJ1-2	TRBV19	CASSTPNTPLYGYTF
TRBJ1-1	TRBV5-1	CASSTGAMNTEAFF
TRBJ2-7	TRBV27	CASSLRDRYEQYF
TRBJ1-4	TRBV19	CASSPAEVGGEKLFF
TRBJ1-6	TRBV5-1	CASSPGVSYNSPLHF
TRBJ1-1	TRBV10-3	CAISDKRQGAMNTEAFF
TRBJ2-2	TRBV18	CASSPRTGIPGELFF
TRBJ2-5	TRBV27	CASSFNSRGTWETQYF
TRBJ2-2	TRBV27	CASRSLERGYTGELFF